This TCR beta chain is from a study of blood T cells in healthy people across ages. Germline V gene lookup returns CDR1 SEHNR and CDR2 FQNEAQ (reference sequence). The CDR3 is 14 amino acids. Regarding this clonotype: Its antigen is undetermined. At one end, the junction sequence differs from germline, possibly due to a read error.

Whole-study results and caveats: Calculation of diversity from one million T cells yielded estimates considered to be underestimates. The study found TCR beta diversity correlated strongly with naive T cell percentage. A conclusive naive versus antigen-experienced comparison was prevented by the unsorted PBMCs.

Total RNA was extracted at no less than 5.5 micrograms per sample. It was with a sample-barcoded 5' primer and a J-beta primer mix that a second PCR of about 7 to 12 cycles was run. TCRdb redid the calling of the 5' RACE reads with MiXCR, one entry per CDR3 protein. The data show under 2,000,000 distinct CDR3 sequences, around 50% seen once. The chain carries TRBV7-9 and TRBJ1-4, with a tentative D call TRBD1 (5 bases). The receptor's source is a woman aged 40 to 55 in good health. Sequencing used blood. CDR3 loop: CASGFDRLYEKLFF. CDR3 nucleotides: TGTGCCAGCGGCTTCGACAGATTGTATGAAAAACTGTTTTTT.